This T cell receptor beta chain was sequenced during a study of T cells after yellow fever vaccination (dated by TCRdb to the late 2010s). Context from the whole study: The SMART-Seq v4 Ultra Low Input RNA kit was used to prepare libraries from fractions with low cell numbers. To track T-cell clones before and after primary and booster YFV17D yellow fever vaccination, bulk TCR alpha and beta repertoires were sequenced longitudinally. Blood samples were taken at several timepoints before and after primary and secondary immunization, and bulk PBMC replicates and cell subsets were isolated. Two healthy male donors, one aged 18 to 29 and one aged 30 to 40 years, made up the cohort. The study at large found these results: After the booster, most of the clones that had expanded following primary vaccination were detected again (almost 98% of CD4 and around 90% of CD8), which suggests that memory was broadly maintained. FACS-sorted repertoires could contain abundant contaminating clonotypes from the bulk population, so computational filtering was required. Only a couple of donors were included in the study, so the extent to which the findings can be generalized is limited. A small fraction of clonotypes showed up in both the CD4 and CD8 compartments, probably as a result of convergent recombination. Compared with the primary T-cell response, the secondary T-cell response was weaker but faster, peaking on day 5 rather than day 15.

Explained via the paper, the treatment or condition label denotes: live attenuated yellow fever vaccine strain. At each blood-draw timepoint, two biological replicates of bulk PBMCs were obtained. A standard Ficoll-Paque protocol was used to isolate PBMCs from peripheral blood. TriZol was used to extract RNA from bulk PBMCs, from CD4 and CD8 fractions, and from dextramer-positive and dextramer-negative fractions. TCR cDNA was synthesized by 5'RACE template switching, which introduced a universal primer site and unique molecular identifiers. Priming for cDNA synthesis came from both the TCR alpha and TCR beta constant segments. Library amplification involved two PCR steps, and the second step added sample barcodes and sequencing adapters. Sequencing of libraries was done on Illumina HiSeq 2500 (2x100 bp) or NovaSeq (2x150 bp). Per the authors' processing: Demultiplexing of reads and collapsing into UMI consensus sequences were performed with MIGEC, and V(D)J alignment was carried out with MiXCR. Vaccine-responding clonotypes were identified with edgeR using replicate PBMC samples, with FDR below 0.01 and a log2 fold change above 5 up to day 15 being required. CD4 or CD8 identity was assigned to each bulk clonotype according to whether the clonotype was present at higher abundance in the sequenced CD4 repertoire or the sequenced CD8 repertoire. TCRdb reworked the public reads: Q25 trimming with fastp, MiXCR clone assembly, productive beta chains retained. Rows matching on CDR3 protein sequence are summarized as one entry with the most common DNA and genes. The V and J calls, along with clone size, are taken from TCRdb and not from the paper's own processing. The sample profile shows 450,000 to 550,000 distinct CDR3 sequences; 21% of them were found once. The ten most abundant clones make up 15% to 20% of the sample.

Cut back by 1 base and 1 base, the V and J ends lie 12 bases apart. CDR1 and CDR2 are read off the germline V gene as SGHTA and FQGNSA. From the cysteine up to the phenylalanine, the CDR3 has a length of 16 residues. This entry keeps only the CDR3 DNA: 48 bases, framed from base 1. This clonotype has only a few counts. Its antigen is still unknown. Base qualities were left out, and no much larger clone turns up one base away. This TCR was recovered from a man aged 18 to 30 who received the YFV17D yellow fever vaccine. The receptor chain draws on TRBV7-2 and TRBJ2-3, with an unclear D gene assignment. Source: PBMCs, taken 21 days after the first yellow fever vaccination. The CDR3 in this case is CASSLGPTRGTDTQYF. The sequenced DNA: TGTGCCAGCAGCTTAGGCCCGACTCGGGGCACAGATACGCAGTATTTT.